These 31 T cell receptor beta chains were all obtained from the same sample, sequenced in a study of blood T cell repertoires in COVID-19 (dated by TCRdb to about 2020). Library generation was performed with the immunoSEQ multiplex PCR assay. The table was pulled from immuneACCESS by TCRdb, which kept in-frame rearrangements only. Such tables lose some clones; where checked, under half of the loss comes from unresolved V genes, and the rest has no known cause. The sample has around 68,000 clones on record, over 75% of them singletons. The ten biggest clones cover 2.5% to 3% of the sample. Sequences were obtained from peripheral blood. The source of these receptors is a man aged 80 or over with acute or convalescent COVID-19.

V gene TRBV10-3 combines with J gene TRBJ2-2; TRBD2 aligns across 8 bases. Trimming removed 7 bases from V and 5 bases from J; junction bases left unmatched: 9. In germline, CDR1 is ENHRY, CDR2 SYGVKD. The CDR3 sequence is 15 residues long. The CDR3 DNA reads TGTGCCATCAAGGGCGGGGCTAGCGGGACCGGGGAGCTGTTTTTT. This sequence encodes CAIKGGASGTGELFF.

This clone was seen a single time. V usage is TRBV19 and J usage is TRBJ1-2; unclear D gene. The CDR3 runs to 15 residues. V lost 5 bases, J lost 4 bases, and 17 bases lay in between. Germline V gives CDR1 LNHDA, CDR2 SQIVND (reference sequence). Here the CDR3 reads CASSLTPFTGYGYTF. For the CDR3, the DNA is TGTGCCAGTAGTCTCACGCCTTTTACGGGCTATGGCTACACCTTC.

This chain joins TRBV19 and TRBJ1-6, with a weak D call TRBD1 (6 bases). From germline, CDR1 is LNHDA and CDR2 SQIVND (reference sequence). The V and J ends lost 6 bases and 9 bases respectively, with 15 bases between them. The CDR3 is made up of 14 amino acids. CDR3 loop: CASSATGFSSPLHF. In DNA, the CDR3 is TGTGCCAGTAGCGCTACAGGGTTTAGTTCACCCCTCCACTTT.

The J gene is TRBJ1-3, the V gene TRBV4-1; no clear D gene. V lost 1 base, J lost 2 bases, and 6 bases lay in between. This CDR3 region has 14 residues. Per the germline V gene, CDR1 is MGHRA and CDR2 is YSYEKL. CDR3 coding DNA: TGCGCCAGCAGCCAAGGATGGCCTGGAAACACCATATATTTT. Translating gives CASSQGWPGNTIYF.

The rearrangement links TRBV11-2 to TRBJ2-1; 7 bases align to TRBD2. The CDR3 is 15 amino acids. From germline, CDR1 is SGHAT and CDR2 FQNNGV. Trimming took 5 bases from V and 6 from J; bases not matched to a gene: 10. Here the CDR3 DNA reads TGTGCCAGCAGCCCTAGCGGAGCGAGGGCCAATGAGCAGTTCTTC. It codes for CASSPSGARANEQFF. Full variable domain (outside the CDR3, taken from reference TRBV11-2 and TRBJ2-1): EAGVAQSPRYKIIEKRQSVAFWCNPISGHATLYWYQQILGQGPKLLIQFQNNGVVDDSQLPKDRFSAERLKGVDSTLKIQPAKLEDSAVYLCASSPSGARANEQFFGPGTRLTVL.

CDR3 residues: CASRKVSGNTEAFF. In DNA form, the CDR3 reads TGTGCCAGCAGGAAAGTTTCCGGGAACACTGAAGCTTTCTTT. This chain joins TRBV27 and TRBJ1-1; D is uncertain. CDR3 length equals 14 residues. Trimming left V 6 bases short and J 1 base short, with 12 bases between. The germline V gene has CDR1 MNHEY and CDR2 SMNVEV (reference sequence).

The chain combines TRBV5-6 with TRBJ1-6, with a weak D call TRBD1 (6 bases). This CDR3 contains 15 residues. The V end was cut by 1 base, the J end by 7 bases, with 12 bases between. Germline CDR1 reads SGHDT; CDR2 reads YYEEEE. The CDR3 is CASSLLSRGNSPLHF. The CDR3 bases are TGTGCCAGCAGCTTGCTCTCCAGGGGCAATTCACCCCTCCACTTT.

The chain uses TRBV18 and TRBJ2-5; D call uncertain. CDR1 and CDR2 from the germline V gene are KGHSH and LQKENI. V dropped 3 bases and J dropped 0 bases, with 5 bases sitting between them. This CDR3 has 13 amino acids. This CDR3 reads CASSPSYQETQYF. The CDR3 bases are TGTGCCAGCTCACCGTCATACCAAGAGACCCAGTACTTC.

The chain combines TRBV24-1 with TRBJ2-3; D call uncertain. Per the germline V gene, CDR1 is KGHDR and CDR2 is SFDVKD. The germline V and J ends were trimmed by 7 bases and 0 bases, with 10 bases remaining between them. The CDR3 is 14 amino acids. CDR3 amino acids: CATRDTFSTDTQYF. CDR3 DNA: TGTGCCACCAGAGACACCTTCAGCACAGATACGCAGTATTTT.

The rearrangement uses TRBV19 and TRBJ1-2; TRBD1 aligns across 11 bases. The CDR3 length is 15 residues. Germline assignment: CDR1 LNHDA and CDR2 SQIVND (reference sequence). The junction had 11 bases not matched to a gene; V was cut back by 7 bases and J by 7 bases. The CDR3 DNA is TGTGCCAGTACCACCCGGACAGGGGGCGGTGGTGGCTACACCTTC. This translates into CASTTRTGGGGGYTF. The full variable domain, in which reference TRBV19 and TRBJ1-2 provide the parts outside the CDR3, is DGGITQSPKYLFRKEGQNVTLSCEQNLNHDAMYWYRQDPGQGLRLIYYSQIVNDFQKGDIAEGYSVSREKKESFPLTVTSAQKNPTAFYLCASTTRTGGGGGYTFGSGTRLTVV.

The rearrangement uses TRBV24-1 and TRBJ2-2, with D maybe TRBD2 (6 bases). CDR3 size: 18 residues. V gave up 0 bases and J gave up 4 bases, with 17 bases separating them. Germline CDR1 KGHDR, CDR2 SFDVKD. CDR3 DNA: TGTGCCACCAGTGATTTGCAAGGGGTCGGGGGTCGCACCGGGGAGCTGTTTTTT. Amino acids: CATSDLQGVGGRTGELFF.

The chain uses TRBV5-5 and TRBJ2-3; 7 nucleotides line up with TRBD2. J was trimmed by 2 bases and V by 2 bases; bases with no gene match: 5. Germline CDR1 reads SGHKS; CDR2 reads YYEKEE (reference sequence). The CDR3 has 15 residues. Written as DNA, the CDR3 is TGTGCCAGCAGCTTAGCGGGATACTCCACAGATACGCAGTATTTT. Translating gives CASSLAGYSTDTQYF. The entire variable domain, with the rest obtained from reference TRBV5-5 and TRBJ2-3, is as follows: DAGVTQSPTHLIKTRGQQVTLRCSPISGHKSVSWYQQVLGQGPQFIFQYYEKEERGRGNFPDRFSARQFPNYSSELNVNALLLGDSALYLCASSLAGYSTDTQYFGPGTRLTVL.

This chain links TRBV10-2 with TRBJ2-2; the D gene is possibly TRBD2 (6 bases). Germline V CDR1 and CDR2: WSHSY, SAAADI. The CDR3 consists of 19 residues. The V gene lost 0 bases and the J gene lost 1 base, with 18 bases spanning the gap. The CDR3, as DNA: TGCGCCAGCAGTGAGTCACTCATTAAAGCGGGTCTGAACACCGGGGAGCTGTTTTTT. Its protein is CASSESLIKAGLNTGELFF.

In DNA, the CDR3 is TGTGCCTGGAGTGTAGGACTGGGAGTTGATCGGCCTGAAGCTTTCTTT. Protein product: CAWSVGLGVDRPEAFF. The gene calls are TRBV30 and TRBJ1-1; D is ambiguous. Germline V gene data show CDR1 as GTSNPN and CDR2 as SVGIG (reference sequence). The ends were cut back, 0 bases at V and 6 bases at J, with 20 bases in the middle. The CDR3 loop spans 16 amino acids. Full variable domain (outside the CDR3, taken from reference TRBV30 and TRBJ1-1): SQTIHQWPATLVQPVGSPLSLECTVEGTSNPNLYWYRQAAGRGLQLLFYSVGIGQISSEVPQNLSASRPQDRQFILSSKKLLLSDSGFYLCAWSVGLGVDRPEAFFGQGTRLTVV.

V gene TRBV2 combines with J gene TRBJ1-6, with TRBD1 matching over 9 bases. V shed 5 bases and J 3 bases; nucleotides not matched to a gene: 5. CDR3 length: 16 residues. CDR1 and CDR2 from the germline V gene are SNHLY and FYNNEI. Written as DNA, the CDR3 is TGTGCCAGCAGTCCGGACAGGGGAGGCTATAATTCACCCCTCCACTTT. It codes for CASSPDRGGYNSPLHF.

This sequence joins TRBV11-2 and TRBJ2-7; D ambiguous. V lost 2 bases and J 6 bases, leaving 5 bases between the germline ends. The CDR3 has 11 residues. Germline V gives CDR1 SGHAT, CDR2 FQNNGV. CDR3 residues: CASSLFSEQYF. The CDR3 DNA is TGTGCCAGCAGCTTATTCTCCGAGCAGTACTTC.

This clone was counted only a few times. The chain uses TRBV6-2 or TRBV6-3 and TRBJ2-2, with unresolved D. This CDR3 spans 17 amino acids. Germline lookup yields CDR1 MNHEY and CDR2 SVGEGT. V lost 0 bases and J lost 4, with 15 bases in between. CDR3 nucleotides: TGTGCCAGCAGTTACTCGATCGCTAGAGGATCCACCGGGGAGCTGTTTTTT. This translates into CASSYSIARGSTGELFF.

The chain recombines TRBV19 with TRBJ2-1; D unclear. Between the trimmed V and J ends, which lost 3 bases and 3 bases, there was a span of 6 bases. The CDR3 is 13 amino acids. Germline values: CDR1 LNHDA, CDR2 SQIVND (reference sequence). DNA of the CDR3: TGTGCCAGTAGTATCGCGGTCTACAATGAGCAGTTCTTC. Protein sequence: CASSIAVYNEQFF.

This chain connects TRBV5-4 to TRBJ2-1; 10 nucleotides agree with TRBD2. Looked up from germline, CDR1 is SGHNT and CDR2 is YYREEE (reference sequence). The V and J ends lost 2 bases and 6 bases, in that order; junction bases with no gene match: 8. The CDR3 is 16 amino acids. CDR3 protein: CASSFRAGGPFNEQFF. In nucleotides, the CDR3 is TGTGCCAGCAGCTTCAGAGCGGGAGGGCCCTTCAATGAGCAGTTCTTC.

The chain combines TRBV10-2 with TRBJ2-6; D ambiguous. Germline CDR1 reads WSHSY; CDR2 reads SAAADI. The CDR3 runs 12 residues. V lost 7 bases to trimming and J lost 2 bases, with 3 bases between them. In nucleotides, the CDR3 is TGCGCCAGCACAGCTGGGGCCAACGTCCTGACTTTC. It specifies CASTAGANVLTF.

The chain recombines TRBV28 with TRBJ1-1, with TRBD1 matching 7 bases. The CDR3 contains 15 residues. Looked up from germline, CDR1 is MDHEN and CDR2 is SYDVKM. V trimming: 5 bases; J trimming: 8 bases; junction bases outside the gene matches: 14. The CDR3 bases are TGTGCCAGCAGTCCCCCTACAGGGGCCCCCGTCGAAGCTTTCTTT. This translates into CASSPPTGAPVEAFF.

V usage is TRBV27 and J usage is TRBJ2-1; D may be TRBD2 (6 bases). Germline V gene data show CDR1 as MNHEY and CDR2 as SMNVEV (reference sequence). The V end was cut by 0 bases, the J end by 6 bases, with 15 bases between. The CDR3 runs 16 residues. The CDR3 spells CASSLSWPGVGNEQFF. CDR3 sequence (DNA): TGTGCCAGCAGTTTATCGTGGCCGGGAGTGGGCAATGAGCAGTTCTTC.

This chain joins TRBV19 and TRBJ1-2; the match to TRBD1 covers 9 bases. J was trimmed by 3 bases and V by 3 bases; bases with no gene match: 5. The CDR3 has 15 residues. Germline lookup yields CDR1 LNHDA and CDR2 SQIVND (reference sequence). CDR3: CASSIVGQGHYGYTF. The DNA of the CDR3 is TGTGCCAGTAGTATCGTGGGACAGGGACACTATGGCTACACCTTC.

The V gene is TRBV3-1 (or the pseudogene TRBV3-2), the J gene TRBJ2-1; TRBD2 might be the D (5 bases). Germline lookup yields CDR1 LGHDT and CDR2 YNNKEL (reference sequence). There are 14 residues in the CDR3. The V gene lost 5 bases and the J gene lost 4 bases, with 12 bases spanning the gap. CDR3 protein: CASSVSGTYNEQFF. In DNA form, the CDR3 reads TGTGCCAGCAGCGTAAGCGGAACTTACAATGAGCAGTTCTTC.

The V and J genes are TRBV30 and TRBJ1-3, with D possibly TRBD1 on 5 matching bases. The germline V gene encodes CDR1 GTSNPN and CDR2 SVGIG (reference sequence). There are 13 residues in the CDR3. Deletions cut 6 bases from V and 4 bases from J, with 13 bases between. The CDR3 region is CACYRRLGNTIYF. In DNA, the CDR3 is TGTGCCTGTTACAGGCGGTTGGGAAACACCATATATTTT.

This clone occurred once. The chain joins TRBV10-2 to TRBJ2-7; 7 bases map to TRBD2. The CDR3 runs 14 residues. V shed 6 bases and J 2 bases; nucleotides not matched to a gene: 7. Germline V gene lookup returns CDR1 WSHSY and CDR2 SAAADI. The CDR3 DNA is TGCGCCAGCAGGGAGGGAGGGTTGACCTACGAGCAGTACTTC. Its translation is CASREGGLTYEQYF.

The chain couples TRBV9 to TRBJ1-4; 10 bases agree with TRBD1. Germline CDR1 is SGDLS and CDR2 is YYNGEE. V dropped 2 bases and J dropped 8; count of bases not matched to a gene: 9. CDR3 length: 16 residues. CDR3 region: CASSVSPGQGREKLFF. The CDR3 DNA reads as TGTGCCAGCAGCGTTTCACCGGGACAGGGGAGGGAAAAACTGTTTTTT.

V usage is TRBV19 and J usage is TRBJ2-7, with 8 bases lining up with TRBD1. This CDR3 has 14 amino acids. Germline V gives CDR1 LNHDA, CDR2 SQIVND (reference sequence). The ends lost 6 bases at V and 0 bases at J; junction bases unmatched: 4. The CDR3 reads CASRRQGSSYEQYF. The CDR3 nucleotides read TGTGCCAGTAGGAGACAGGGGAGCTCCTACGAGCAGTACTTC.

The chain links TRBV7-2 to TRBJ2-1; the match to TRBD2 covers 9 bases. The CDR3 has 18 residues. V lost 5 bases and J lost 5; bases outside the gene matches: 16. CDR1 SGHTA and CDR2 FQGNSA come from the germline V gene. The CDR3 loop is CASSPISLTSGRNNEQFF. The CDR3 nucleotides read TGTGCCAGCAGCCCAATTAGTTTAACTAGCGGGCGCAACAATGAGCAGTTCTTC.

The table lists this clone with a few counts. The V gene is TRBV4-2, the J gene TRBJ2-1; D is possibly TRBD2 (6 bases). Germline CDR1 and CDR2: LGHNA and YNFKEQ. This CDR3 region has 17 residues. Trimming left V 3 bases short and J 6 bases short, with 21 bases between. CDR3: CASSQSQGLRSGNEQFF. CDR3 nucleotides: TGTGCCAGCAGCCAGTCCCAGGGACTTCGGTCGGGCAATGAGCAGTTCTTC.

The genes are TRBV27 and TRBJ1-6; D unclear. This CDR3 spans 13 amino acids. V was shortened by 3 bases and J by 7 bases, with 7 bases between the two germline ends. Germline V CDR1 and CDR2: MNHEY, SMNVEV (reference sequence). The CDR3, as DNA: TGTGCCAGCAGTTTCCTCCCCAATTCACCCCTCCACTTT. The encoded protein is CASSFLPNSPLHF.